Following are 23 T cell receptor beta chains from one sample sequenced in a study of cytomegalovirus exposure and HLA in healthy donors. The study ran its PCR with 60 Vbeta and 13 Jbeta primers. Generated by immunoSEQ multiplex PCR, the TCRdb table keeps only in-frame clones and is missing some. Found here are 180,000 or so clones, roughly 80% of them singletons; the top ten hold less than 2%. Sequencing was carried out using PBMCs. The origin of the receptors is a middle-aged man in good health and CMV-seronegative.

CDR3 coding DNA: TGCGCCAGCAGCTTGGTGGGACAGGGCTCCTACGAGCAGTACTTC. This sequence encodes CASSLVGQGSYEQYF. V and J are TRBV5-1 and TRBJ2-7; TRBD1 agrees at 9 bases. Trimming took 0 bases from V and 0 from J; bases not matched to a gene: 1. The length of the CDR3 is 15 residues. The germline gives CDR1 SGHRS, CDR2 YFSETQ. Complete variable domain (other parts from reference TRBV5-1 and TRBJ2-7): KAGVTQTPRYLIKTRGQQVTLSCSPISGHRSVSWYQQTPGQGLQFLFEYFSETQRNKGNFPGRFSGRQFSNSRSEMNVSTLELGDSALYLCASSLVGQGSYEQYFGPGTRLTVT.

The chain is built from TRBV19 and TRBJ2-7; possibly TRBD2 for D (6 bases). The V end was cut by 6 bases, the J end by 2 bases, with 11 bases between. There are 13 residues in the CDR3. The V gene's germline CDR1 is LNHDA and CDR2 SQIVND (reference sequence). CDR3 in DNA: TGTGCCAGTAGCCTGGGACTTCCCTACGAGCAGTACTTC. Its protein product is CASSLGLPYEQYF.

The chain carries TRBV9 and TRBJ1-2; D is uncertain. CDR1 and CDR2 (germline): SGDLS, YYNGEE. V lost 0 bases to trimming and J lost 6 bases, with 12 bases between them. The CDR3 sequence is 14 residues long. Written as DNA, the CDR3 is TGTGCCAGCAGCGTAGCTCGCCCGTCGGATGGCTACACCTTC. Translating it yields CASSVARPSDGYTF. Complete variable domain (other parts from reference TRBV9 and TRBJ1-2): DSGVTQTPKHLITATGQRVTLRCSPRSGDLSVYWYQQSLDQGLQFLIQYYNGEERAKGNILERFSAQQFPDLHSELNLSSLELGDSALYFCASSVARPSDGYTFGSGTRLTVV.

The rearrangement joins TRBV5-1 to TRBJ2-5, with 8 bases identical to TRBD1. Germline CDR1 reads SGHRS; CDR2 reads YFSETQ. The CDR3 extends over 16 amino acids. Trimming removed 0 bases from V and 4 bases from J; junction bases left unmatched: 8. This chain's CDR3 is CASSLDSGQGRETQYF. DNA of the CDR3: TGCGCCAGCAGCTTGGACTCTGGACAGGGTAGAGAGACCCAGTACTTC. Looking up the rest from reference TRBV5-1 and TRBJ2-5 gives the full variable domain: KAGVTQTPRYLIKTRGQQVTLSCSPISGHRSVSWYQQTPGQGLQFLFEYFSETQRNKGNFPGRFSGRQFSNSRSEMNVSTLELGDSALYLCASSLDSGQGRETQYFGPGTRLLVL.

This clone was seen only a few times. V gene TRBV5-1 combines with J gene TRBJ2-3, with D maybe TRBD1 (6 bases). Trimming shortened V by 3 bases and J by 1 base, and 15 bases separated the two germline ends. CDR3 size: 16 residues. Germline CDR1 reads SGHRS; CDR2 reads YFSETQ. CDR3: CASSSFVGQGTDTQYF. Here the CDR3 DNA reads TGCGCCAGCAGCTCCTTTGTGGGACAAGGCACAGATACGCAGTATTTT.

The table lists this clone with a count of one. The chain has TRBV18 and TRBJ1-5; D is uncertain. The V and J ends lost 2 bases and 3 bases respectively, with 8 bases between them. CDR3 size: 14 residues. The germline CDR1 and CDR2 sequences are KGHSH and LQKENI. CDR3: CASSPTSDNQPQHF. The CDR3 DNA reads as TGTGCCAGCTCACCAACCAGTGACAATCAGCCCCAGCATTTT.

The V gene is TRBV4-3, the J gene TRBJ2-3, with D possibly TRBD1 on 5 matching bases. Germline values: CDR1 LGHNA, CDR2 YSLEER. The germline V and J ends were trimmed by 2 bases and 4 bases, with 16 bases remaining between them. The CDR3 has 16 amino acids. CDR3 sequence reads: CASSQLPTEGADTQYF. Written as DNA, the CDR3 is TGCGCCAGCAGCCAATTACCTACAGAAGGGGCAGATACGCAGTATTTT.

The gene calls are TRBV5-1 and TRBJ2-7, with 14 nucleotides matching TRBD2. Germline V gene lookup returns CDR1 SGHRS and CDR2 YFSETQ. After removal of 2 bases from V and 3 bases from J, the junction contained 4 bases not matched to a gene. CDR3 size: 16 residues. The CDR3 DNA is TGCGCCAGCAGCTTTGGGACTAGCGGGGGTTACTACGAGCAGTACTTC. Amino acid sequence: CASSFGTSGGYYEQYF.

This chain uses TRBV5-4 with TRBJ1-1, with D possibly matching TRBD1 (5 bases). This CDR3 spans 15 amino acids. Germline CDR1 is SGHNT and CDR2 is YYREEE (reference sequence). Trimming pared 4 bases from V and 6 bases from J, leaving 19 bases between. The CDR3 loop is CASSPWGVTLSEAFF. As DNA, the CDR3 is TGTGCCAGCAGCCCCTGGGGGGTAACTCTCTCTGAAGCTTTCTTT.

The gene calls are TRBV28 and TRBJ1-4; TRBD1 agrees at 7 bases. The CDR3 has 19 amino acids. Germline V gene lookup returns CDR1 MDHEN and CDR2 SYDVKM. Unmatched junction bases numbered 13, after V lost 1 base and J lost 2 bases. CDR3 residues: CASSLYFYRGSRTNEKLFF. The CDR3 DNA sequence: TGTGCCAGCAGTTTATACTTCTACAGGGGTTCTCGGACTAATGAAAAACTGTTTTTT.

The chain's CDR3 is CAISTRTGGASEAFF. CDR3 in DNA: TGTGCCATCAGCACTAGGACAGGGGGCGCTTCTGAAGCTTTCTTT. The chain employs TRBV10-3 and TRBJ1-1; 11 positions match TRBD1. The V gene end was trimmed by 6 bases and the J gene end by 6 bases; junction bases not matched to a gene: 9. Germline CDR1 ENHRY, CDR2 SYGVKD. The CDR3 totals 15 residues.

The chain has TRBV6-1 and TRBJ1-2, with D possibly being TRBD1 (6 bases). CDR3 length: 16 amino acids. The germline V and J ends were trimmed by 2 bases and 7 bases, with 20 bases remaining between them. Germline-derived CDR1 and CDR2 are MNHNS and SASEGT. The CDR3 coding sequence is TGTGCCAGCAGTGAACCGAGACAGGAGATAACTACTGGCTACACCTTC. Protein product: CASSEPRQEITTGYTF.

This chain connects TRBV7-2 to TRBJ2-3; possible D gene TRBD1, 5 bases. Germline V gene lookup returns CDR1 SGHTA and CDR2 FQGNSA. V was pared by 6 bases and J by 0 bases, with 10 bases between. The CDR3 is made up of 14 amino acids. DNA of the CDR3: TGTGCCAGCAGGAACAGGCCTAGCACAGATACGCAGTATTTT. Its translation: CASRNRPSTDTQYF.

This clone appeared a single time. The chain recombines TRBV6-5 with TRBJ1-3, with D perhaps TRBD1 (6 bases). Germline assignment: CDR1 MNHEY and CDR2 SVGAGI. The length of the CDR3 is 15 residues. Trimming removed 6 bases from V and 3 bases from J, with 15 bases in between. The CDR3 bases are TGTGCCAGCAGGCTTACAGGGCTCGGTGGAAACACCATATATTTT. Translating gives CASRLTGLGGNTIYF.

V usage is TRBV6-4 and J usage is TRBJ1-2; D is unclear. CDR3 length: 12 amino acids. CDR1 MRHNA and CDR2 SNTAGT come from the germline V gene. Trimming stripped 7 bases from V and 8 bases from J, with 14 bases between. DNA for the CDR3: TGTGCCAGCACCTATAAGATACCGGGCTACACCTTC. Translation: CASTYKIPGYTF.

This chain connects TRBV6-1 to TRBJ1-5; D remains ambiguous. The CDR3 is made up of 13 amino acids. CDR1 is MNHNS, CDR2 SASEGT, per germline. V dropped 7 bases and J dropped 3 bases, with 10 bases sitting between them. The chain's CDR3 is CASTSPVNQPQHF. Written as DNA, the CDR3 is TGTGCCAGCACTTCCCCAGTCAATCAGCCCCAGCATTTT.

This chain connects TRBV29-1 to TRBJ1-2, with 8 bases matching TRBD1. With V trimmed by 6 bases and J by 4 bases, 10 bases remained unmatched. Germline CDR1 is SQVTM and CDR2 is ANQGSEA. The length of the CDR3 is 14 residues. In DNA, the CDR3 is TGCAGCGTGCACCCCAGGGGGCTTGGCTATGGCTACACCTTC. Translating gives CSVHPRGLGYGYTF.

DNA of the CDR3: TGTGCCAGCACCCCCAATAGTGTGGTGAACACTGAAGCTTTCTTT. Its protein is CASTPNSVVNTEAFF. The V and J genes are TRBV5-5 and TRBJ1-1, with D uncertain. The germline CDR1 and CDR2 sequences are SGHKS and YYEKEE (reference sequence). This CDR3 has 15 amino acids. The ends were cut back, 6 bases at V and 0 bases at J, with 15 bases in the middle.

The chain joins TRBV5-4 to TRBJ2-6; 10 nucleotides line up with TRBD1. Germline CDR1 reads SGHNT; CDR2 reads YYREEE (reference sequence). Unmatched junction bases numbered 12, after V lost 2 bases and J lost 4 bases. CDR3 length equals 19 residues. Here the CDR3 DNA reads TGTGCCAGCAGCTTCGGCGGACAGGGGGGAACAAGGGGGGCCAACGTCCTGACTTTC. Translated, it gives CASSFGGQGGTRGANVLTF. Filled out from reference TRBV5-4 and TRBJ2-6, the complete variable domain reads ETGVTQSPTHLIKTRGQQVTLRCSSQSGHNTVSWYQQALGQGPQFIFQYYREEENGRGNFPPRFSGLQFPNYSSELNVNALELDDSALYLCASSFGGQGGTRGANVLTFGAGSRLTVL.

This rearrangement joins TRBV5-1 to TRBJ2-1; the D gene is possibly TRBD2 (7 bases). In germline, CDR1 is SGHRS, CDR2 YFSETQ. The CDR3 runs 16 residues. Trimming removed 0 bases at V and 7 bases at J, with 17 bases between. CDR3 loop: CASSLAAGGRGNEQFF. CDR3 in DNA: TGCGCCAGCAGCTTGGCCGCCGGGGGGAGGGGGAATGAGCAGTTCTTC.

This clone was seen a handful of times. The genes are TRBV5-1 and TRBJ2-3; D possibly corresponds to TRBD1 (5 bases). The CDR3 is 13 amino acids. From germline, CDR1 is SGHRS and CDR2 YFSETQ. Deletions cut 4 bases from V and 6 bases from J, with 12 bases between. The CDR3 is CASSVGSGDTQYF. CDR3 nucleotides: TGCGCCAGCAGCGTGGGGTCAGGGGATACGCAGTATTTT.

The chain employs TRBV9 and TRBJ1-1, with D possibly TRBD1 on 6 matching bases. The CDR3 sequence is 15 residues long. V was clipped by 5 bases and J by 4 bases, with 18 bases between them. The germline gives CDR1 SGDLS, CDR2 YYNGEE. This chain's CDR3 is CASSERGIRSTEAFF. The CDR3 DNA sequence: TGTGCCAGCAGTGAGAGGGGGATCCGGAGCACTGAAGCTTTCTTT. The variable domain in full, completed from reference TRBV9 and TRBJ1-1, reads DSGVTQTPKHLITATGQRVTLRCSPRSGDLSVYWYQQSLDQGLQFLIQYYNGEERAKGNILERFSAQQFPDLHSELNLSSLELGDSALYFCASSERGIRSTEAFFGQGTRLTVV.

The V call is TRBV4-2, the J call TRBJ2-3; 7 nucleotides agree with TRBD2. The CDR3 extends over 17 amino acids. The V gene end was trimmed by 0 bases and the J gene end by 2 bases; junction bases not matched to a gene: 8. Germline-derived CDR1 and CDR2 are LGHNA and YNFKEQ. The CDR3 DNA reads as TGTGCCAGCAGCCAAGATTTGGCTAGCGGATACACAGATACGCAGTATTTT. Its translation: CASSQDLASGYTDTQYF.